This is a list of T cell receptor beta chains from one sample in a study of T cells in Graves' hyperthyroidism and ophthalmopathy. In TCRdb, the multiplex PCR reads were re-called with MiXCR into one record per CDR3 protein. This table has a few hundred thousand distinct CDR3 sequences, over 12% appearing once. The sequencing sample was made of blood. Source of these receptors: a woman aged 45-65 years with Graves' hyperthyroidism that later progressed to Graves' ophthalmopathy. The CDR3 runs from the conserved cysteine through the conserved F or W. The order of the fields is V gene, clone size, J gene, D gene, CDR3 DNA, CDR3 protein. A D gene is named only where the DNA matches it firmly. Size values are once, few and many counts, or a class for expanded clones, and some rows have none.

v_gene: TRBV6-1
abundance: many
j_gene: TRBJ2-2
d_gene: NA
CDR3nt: TGTGCCAGCACCCAGGAACCAGCATACGCTTCCACCGGGGAGCTGTTTTTT
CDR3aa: CASTQEPAYASTGELFF

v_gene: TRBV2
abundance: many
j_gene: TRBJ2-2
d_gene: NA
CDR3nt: TGTGCCAGCAGGGGGGGGGCCCGCACCGGGGAGCTGTTTTTT
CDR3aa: CASRGGARTGELFF

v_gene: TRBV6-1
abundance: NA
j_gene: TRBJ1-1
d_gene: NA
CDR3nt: TGTGCCAGCAGTTCTCGGGACCCCTTTCTGGCTTTCTTT
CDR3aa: CASSSRDPFLAFF

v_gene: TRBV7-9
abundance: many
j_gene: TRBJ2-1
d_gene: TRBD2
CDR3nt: TGTGCCAGCAGCTTATACCCTCAGAGGACTAGCGGAAAGAACAATGAGCAGTTCTTC
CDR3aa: CASSLYPQRTSGKNNEQFF

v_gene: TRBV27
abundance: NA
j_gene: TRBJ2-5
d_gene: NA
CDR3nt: TGTGCCAGCAGCTCCCTAGGGGGAACACTGCAAGAGACCCAGTACTTC
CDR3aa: CASSSLGGTLQETQYF

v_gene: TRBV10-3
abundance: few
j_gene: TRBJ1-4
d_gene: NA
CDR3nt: TGTGCCATCAGTGTCTCAGGGGAAAAACTGTTTTTT
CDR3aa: CAISVSGEKLFF

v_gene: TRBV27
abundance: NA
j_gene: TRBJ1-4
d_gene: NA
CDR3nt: TGTGCCAGCAGTTTATCGGGCCTAGAAAAACTGTTTTTT
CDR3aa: CASSLSGLEKLFF

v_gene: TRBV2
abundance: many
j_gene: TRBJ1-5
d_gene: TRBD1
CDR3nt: TGTGCCAGCACCAAGGGCCAGGGGGTTTACAGTCAGCCCCAGCATTTT
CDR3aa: CASTKGQGVYSQPQHF

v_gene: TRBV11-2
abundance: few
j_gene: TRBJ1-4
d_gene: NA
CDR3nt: TGTGCCAGCAGCCTTAAATCGGGACTGAAGAATGAAAAACTGTTTTTT
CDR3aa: CASSLKSGLKNEKLFF

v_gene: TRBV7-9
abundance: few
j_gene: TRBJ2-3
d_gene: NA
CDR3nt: TGTGCCAGCAGCTTAGAAGGGGGGAGCACAGATACGCAGTATTTT
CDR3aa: CASSLEGGSTDTQYF

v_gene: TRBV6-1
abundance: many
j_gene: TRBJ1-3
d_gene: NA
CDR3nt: TGTGCCAGCTCATCCAGCAGGACCTACGGGCTCTCTGGAAACACCATATATTTT
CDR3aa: CASSSSRTYGLSGNTIYF

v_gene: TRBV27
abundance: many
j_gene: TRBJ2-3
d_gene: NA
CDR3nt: TGTGCCAGCAGTTCAGCAGGGGGGCGAAGCACAGATACGCAGTATTTT
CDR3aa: CASSSAGGRSTDTQYF

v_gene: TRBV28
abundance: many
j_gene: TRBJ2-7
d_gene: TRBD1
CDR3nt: TGTGCCAGCAGTTTGGTTCTGGGACAGGGGGCGAGGGAGCAGTACTTC
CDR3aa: CASSLVLGQGAREQYF

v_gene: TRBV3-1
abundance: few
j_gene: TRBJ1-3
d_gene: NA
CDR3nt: TGTGCCAGCAGCCAAGAGGAGGGGGGGAGGATATATTTT
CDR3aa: CASSQEEGGRIYF

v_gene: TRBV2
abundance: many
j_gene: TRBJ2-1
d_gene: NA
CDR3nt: TGTGCCAGCAAACGGACAATCCTCTACAATGAGCAGTTCTTC
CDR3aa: CASKRTILYNEQFF

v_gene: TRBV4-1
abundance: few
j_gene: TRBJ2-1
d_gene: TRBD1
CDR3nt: TGCGCCAGCAGTACTACAGGGGGTAAGGATGAGCAGTTCTTC
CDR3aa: CASSTTGGKDEQFF

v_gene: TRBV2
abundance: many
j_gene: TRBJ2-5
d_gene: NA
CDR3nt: TGTGCCAGCAGTTACGGGCAAGAGACCCAGTACTTC
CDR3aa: CASSYGQETQYF

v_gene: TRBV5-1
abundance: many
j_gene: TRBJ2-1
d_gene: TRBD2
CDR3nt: TGTGCCAGCAGCTTAGGGCTAGCGGGAGGCAATGAGCAGTTCTTC
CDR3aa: CASSLGLAGGNEQFF

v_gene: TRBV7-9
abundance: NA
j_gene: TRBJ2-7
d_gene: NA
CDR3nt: TGTGCCAGCAGCTGGCGCCGGGACGGAAGCTCCTACGAGCAGTACTTC
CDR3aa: CASSWRRDGSSYEQYF

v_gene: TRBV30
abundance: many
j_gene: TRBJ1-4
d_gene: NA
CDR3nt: TGTGCCGGGGCCCGGAGGGAGTGGGAAAAACTGTTTTTT
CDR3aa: CAGARREWEKLFF

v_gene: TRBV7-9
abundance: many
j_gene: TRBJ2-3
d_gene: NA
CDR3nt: TGTGCCAGCAGCTTTGGGAGCGGAGGCACAGATACGCAGTATTTT
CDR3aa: CASSFGSGGTDTQYF

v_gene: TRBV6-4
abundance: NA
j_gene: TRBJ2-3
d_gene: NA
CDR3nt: TGTGCCAGCAGTGACGGCGTTTGGGGCACAGATACGCAGTATTTT
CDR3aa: CASSDGVWGTDTQYF

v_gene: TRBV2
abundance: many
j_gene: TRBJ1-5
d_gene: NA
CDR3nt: TGTGCCAGCGGACCGGGACAAGCTTTCAATCAGCCCCAGCATTTT
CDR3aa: CASGPGQAFNQPQHF

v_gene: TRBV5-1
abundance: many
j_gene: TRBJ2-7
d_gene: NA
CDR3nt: TGCGCCAGCAGCGCCATACAGGGAATTTTCGAGCAGTACTTC
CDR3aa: CASSAIQGIFEQYF

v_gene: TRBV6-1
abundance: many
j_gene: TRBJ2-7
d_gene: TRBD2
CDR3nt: TGTGCCAGCAGCAAACTTAGCGGGAGCGACGAGCAGTACTTC
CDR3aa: CASSKLSGSDEQYF

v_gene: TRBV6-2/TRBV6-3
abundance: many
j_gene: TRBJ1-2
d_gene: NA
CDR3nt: TGTGCCAGCAGTCCCGTCTGGACCGGCGGTAACTATGGCTACACCTTC
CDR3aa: CASSPVWTGGNYGYTF

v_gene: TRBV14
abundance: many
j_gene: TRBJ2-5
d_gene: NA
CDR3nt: TGTGCCAGCAGCCAACCCTGGGTAGCAGAGGGTGTCAAGTACTTC
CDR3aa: CASSQPWVAEGVKYF

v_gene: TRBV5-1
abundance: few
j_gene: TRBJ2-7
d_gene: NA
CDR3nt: TGCGCCAGTACCCTTAGAGAACAGGGTCAGCAGTACTTC
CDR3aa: CASTLREQGQQYF

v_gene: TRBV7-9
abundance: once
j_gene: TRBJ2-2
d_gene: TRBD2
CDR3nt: TGTGCCAGCGTCGCGGGAGGAAGCGGGGAGCTGTTTTTT
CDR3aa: CASVAGGSGELFF

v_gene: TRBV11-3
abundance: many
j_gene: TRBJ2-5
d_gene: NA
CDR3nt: TGTGCCAGCAGCAAGGGGCAGGTGGGGCGTGAGACCCAGTACTTC
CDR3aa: CASSKGQVGRETQYF

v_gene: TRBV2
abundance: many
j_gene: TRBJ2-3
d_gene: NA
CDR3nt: NA
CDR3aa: CASILDRGGDTQYF

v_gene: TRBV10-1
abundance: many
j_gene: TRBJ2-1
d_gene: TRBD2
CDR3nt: TGCGCCAGCAGTGAGTCTGAGCGGGAGGAGGGGAATGAGCAGTTCTTC
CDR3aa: CASSESEREEGNEQFF

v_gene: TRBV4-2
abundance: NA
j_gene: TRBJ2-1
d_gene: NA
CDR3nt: TGTGCCAGCAGCTTTGGGAGTGAGCAGTTCTTC
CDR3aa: CASSFGSEQFF

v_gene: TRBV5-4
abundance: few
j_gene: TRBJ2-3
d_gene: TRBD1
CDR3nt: TGTGCCAGCAGCCCTCCGGGACAGGGCACGGATACGCAGTATTTT
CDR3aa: CASSPPGQGTDTQYF

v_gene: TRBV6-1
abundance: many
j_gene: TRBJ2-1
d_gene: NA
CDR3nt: TGTGCCAGCAGTTCGCATCGCTCCTACAATGAGCAGTTCTTC
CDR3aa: CASSSHRSYNEQFF

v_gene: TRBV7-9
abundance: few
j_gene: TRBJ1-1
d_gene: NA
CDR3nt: TGTGCCAGCAGCTACCTAAGGGATTTGAACACTGAAGCTTTCTTT
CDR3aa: CASSYLRDLNTEAFF

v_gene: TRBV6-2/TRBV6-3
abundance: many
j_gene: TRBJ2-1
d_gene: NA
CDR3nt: TGTGCCGTTGGGACTGGGAAGCGGAGCTCCTACAATGAGCAGTTCTTC
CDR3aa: CAVGTGKRSSYNEQFF

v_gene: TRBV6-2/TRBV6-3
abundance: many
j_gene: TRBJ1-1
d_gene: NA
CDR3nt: TGTGCCAGCAGTTACCCCCGGTTGGCAAAACCTAGTGAAGCTTTCTTT
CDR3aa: CASSYPRLAKPSEAFF

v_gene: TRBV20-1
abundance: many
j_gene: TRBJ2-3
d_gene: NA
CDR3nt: TGCAGTGTAGGGGCTCCAGATACGCAGTATTTT
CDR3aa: CSVGAPDTQYF

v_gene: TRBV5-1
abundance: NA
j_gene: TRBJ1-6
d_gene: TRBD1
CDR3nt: TGCGCCAGCAGCTGGCTGGACAGGGATTATTCACCCCTCCACTTT
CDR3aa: CASSWLDRDYSPLHF

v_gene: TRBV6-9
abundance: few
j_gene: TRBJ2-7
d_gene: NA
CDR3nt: TGTGCCACCAGTCTATTCCGGGACACTTTGCTGTACTTC
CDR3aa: CATSLFRDTLLYF

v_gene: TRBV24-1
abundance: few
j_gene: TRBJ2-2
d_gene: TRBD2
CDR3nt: TGTGCCACCAGTGATACTCACGGTAGCGGGGAAACCGGGGAGCTGTTTTTT
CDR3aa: CATSDTHGSGETGELFF

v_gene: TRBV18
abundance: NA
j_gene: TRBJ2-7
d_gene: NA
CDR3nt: TGTGCCAGCTCACCGGGCGGGATCTACGAGCAGTACTTC
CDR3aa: CASSPGGIYEQYF

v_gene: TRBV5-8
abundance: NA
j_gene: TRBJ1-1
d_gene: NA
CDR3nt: TGTGCCAGCAGCTTGGTAGGGAGGGTAAACACTGAAGCTTTCTTT
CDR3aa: CASSLVGRVNTEAFF

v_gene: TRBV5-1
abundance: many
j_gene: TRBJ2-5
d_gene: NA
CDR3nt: TGCGCCAGCAGCGAAGGGGCCGGGGGGACCCAGTACTTC
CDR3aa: CASSEGAGGTQYF

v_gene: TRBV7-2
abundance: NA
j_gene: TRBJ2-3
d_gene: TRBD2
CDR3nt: TGTGCCAGCAGCTTAGCCCTAGCGGGACCCACAGATACGCAGTATTTT
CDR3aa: CASSLALAGPTDTQYF